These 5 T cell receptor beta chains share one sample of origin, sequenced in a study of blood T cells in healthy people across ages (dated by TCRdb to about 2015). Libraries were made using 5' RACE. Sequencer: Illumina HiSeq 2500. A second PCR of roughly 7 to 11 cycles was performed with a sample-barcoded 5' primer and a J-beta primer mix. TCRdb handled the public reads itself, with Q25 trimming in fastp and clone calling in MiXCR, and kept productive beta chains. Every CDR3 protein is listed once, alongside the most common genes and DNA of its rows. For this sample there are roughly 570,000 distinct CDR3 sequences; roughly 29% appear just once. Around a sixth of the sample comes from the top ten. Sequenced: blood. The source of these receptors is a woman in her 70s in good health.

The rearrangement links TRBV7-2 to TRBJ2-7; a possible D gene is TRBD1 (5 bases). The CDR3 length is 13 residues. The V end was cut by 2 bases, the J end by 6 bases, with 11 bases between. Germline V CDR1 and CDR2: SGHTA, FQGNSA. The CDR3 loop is CASSLTRDIEQYF. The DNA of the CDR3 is TGTGCCAGCAGCTTAACCAGGGATATCGAGCAGTACTTC.

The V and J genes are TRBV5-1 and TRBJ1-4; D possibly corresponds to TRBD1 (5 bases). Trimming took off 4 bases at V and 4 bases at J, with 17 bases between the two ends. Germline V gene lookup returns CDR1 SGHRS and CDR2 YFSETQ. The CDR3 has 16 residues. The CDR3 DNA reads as TGCGCCAGCAGCGACCCTTCAGGGTGGGGTAATGAAAAACTGTTTTTT. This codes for CASSDPSGWGNEKLFF.

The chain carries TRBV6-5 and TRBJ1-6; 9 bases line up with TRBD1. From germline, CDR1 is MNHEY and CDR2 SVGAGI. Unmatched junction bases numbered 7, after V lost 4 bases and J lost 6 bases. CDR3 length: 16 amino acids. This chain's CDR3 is CASSSPGQGFNSPLHF. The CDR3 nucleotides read TGTGCCAGCAGTTCTCCGGGACAGGGTTTTAATTCACCCCTCCACTTT.

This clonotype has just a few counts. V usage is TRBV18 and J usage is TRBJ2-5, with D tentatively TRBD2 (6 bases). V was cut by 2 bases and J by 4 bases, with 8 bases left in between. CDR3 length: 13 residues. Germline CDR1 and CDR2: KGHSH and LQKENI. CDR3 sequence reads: CASSPSGRETQYF. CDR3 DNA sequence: TGTGCCAGCTCACCATCCGGGAGAGAGACCCAGTACTTC.

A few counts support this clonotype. CDR3 coding DNA: TGTGCCAGCACTAAAGGGGGCCATGAGCAGTTCTTC. Encoded protein: CASTKGGHEQFF. The gene calls are TRBV6-2 or TRBV6-3 and TRBJ2-1, with 7 bases aligning to TRBD1. After removal of 7 bases from V and 8 bases from J, the junction contained 5 bases not matched to a gene. CDR1 and CDR2 (germline): MNHEY, SVGEGT. The CDR3 contains 12 residues.